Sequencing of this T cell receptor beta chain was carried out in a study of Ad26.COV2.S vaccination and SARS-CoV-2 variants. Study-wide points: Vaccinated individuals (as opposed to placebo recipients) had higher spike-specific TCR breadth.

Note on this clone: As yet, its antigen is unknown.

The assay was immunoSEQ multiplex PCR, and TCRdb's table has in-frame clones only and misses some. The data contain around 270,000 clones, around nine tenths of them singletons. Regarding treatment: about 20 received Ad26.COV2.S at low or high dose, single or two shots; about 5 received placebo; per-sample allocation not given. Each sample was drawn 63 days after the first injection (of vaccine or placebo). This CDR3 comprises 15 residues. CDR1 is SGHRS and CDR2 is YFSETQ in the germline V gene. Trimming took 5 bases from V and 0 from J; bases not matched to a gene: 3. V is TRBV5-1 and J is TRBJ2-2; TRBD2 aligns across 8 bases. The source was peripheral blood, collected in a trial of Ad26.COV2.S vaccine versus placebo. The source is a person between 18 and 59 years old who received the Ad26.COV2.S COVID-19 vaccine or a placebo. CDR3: CASRMRGANTGELFF. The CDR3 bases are TGCGCCAGCAGGATGCGGGGGGCGAACACCGGGGAGCTGTTTTTT.